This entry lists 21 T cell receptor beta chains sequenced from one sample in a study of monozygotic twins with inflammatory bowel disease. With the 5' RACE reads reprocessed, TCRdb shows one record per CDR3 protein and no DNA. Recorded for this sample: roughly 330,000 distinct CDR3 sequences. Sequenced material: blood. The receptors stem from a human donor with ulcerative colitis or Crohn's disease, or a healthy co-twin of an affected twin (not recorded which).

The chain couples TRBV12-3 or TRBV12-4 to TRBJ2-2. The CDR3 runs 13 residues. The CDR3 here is CDSSLGNTGELFF.

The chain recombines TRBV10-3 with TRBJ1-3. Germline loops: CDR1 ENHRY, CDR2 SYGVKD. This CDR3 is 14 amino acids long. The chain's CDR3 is CAIRDFSSGNTIYF.

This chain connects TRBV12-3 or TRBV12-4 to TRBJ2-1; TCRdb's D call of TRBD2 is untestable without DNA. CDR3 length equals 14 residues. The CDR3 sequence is CASRPSGKYNEQFF.

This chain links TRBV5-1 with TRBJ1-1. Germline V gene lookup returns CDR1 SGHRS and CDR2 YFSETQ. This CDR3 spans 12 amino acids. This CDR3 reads CASSLGYAEAFF.

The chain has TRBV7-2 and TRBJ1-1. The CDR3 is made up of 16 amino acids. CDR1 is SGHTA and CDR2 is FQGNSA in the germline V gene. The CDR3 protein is CASSQWVIVGSTEAFF.

Here the CDR3 reads CASSYQGQSNQPQHF. V usage is TRBV6-5 and J usage is TRBJ1-5; without DNA, the TCRdb call of TRBD1 cannot be checked. The CDR3 has 15 amino acids. Germline V gene data show CDR1 as MNHEY and CDR2 as SVGAGI.

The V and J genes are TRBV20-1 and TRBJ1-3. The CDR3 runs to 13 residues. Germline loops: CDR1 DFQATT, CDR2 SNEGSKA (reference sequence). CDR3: CSAQQGSGNTIYF.

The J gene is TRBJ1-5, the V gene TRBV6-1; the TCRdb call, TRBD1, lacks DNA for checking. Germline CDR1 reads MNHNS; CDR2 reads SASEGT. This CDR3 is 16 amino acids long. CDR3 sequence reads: CASRERQGAGNQPQHF.

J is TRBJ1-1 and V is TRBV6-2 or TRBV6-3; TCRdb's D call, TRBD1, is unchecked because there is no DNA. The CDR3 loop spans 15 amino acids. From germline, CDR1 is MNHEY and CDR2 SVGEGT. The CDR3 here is CASSRLQGQNTEAFF.

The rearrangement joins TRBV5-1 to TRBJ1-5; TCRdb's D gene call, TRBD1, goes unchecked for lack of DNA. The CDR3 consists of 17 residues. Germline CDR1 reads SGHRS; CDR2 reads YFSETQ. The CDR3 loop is CASSLGTGGLLNQPQHF.

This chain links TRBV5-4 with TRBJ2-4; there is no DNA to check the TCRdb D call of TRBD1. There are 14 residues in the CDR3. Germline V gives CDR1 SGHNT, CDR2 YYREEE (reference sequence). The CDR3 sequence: CASSLGGLTGGEYF.

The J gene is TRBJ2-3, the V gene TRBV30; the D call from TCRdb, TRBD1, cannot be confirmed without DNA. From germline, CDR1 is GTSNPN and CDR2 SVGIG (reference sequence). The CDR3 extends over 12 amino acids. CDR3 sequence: CAWSSTGDTQYF.

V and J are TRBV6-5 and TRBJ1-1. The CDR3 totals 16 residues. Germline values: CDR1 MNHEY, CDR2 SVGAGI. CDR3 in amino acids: CASSYSLRARTTEAFF.

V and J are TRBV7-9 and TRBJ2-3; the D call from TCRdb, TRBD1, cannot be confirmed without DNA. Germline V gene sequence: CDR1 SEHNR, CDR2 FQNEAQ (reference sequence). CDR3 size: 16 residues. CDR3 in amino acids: CASSTTTGGGTDTQYF.

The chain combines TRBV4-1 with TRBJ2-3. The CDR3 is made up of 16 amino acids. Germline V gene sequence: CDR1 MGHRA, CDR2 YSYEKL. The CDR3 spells CASSLTGLSPTDTQYF.

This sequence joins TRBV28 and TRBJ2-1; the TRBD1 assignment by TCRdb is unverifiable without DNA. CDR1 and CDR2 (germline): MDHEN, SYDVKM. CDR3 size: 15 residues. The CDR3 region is CASSPQGYDYNEQFF.

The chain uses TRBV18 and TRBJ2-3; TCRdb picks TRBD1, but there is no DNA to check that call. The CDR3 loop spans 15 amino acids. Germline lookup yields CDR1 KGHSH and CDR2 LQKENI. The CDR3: CASSRGTGGRDTQYF.

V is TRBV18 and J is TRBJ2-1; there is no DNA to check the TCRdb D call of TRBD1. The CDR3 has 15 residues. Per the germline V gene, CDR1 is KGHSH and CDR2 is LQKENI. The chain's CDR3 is CASSPRTGQTNEQFF.

The CDR3 sequence: CASGPGANTEAFF. V is TRBV12-3 or TRBV12-4 and J is TRBJ1-1; the TCRdb call, TRBD1, lacks DNA for checking. There are 13 residues in the CDR3.

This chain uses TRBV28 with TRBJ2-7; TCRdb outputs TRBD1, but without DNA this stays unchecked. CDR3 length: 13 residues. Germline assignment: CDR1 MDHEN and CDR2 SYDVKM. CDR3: CASSIQGAVEQYF.

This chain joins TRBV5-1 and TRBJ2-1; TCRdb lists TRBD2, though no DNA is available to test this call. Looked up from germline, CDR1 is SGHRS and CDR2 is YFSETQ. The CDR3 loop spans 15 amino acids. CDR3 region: CASSLDVPAGNEQFF.